The 23 T cell receptor beta chains below were found in one sample sequenced in a study of cytomegalovirus exposure and HLA in healthy donors. This PCR relied on a set of 60 Vbeta primers and 13 Jbeta primers. This table comes from immunoSEQ multiplex PCR, and its TCRdb copy is limited to in-frame clones, with some not included. The top ten hold around 3.9% of the sample, which has over 200,000 clones, around 73% seen once. Material for sequencing was PBMCs. The receptor set was obtained from a male donor in good health and CMV-seronegative.

V and J are TRBV6-1 and TRBJ2-7; no reliable D call. CDR3 length: 14 residues. Germline CDR1 is MNHNS and CDR2 is SASEGT. The V end lost 7 bases, the J end lost 0 bases, and 13 bases lay between the germline ends. Written as DNA, the CDR3 is TGTGCCAGCACCGTCCTCTGGAGCTCCTACGAGCAGTACTTC. Its protein is CASTVLWSSYEQYF.

The rearrangement uses TRBV5-1 and TRBJ2-2; 9 nucleotides align to TRBD2. V trimming: 9 bases; J trimming: 8 bases; junction bases outside the gene matches: 14. This CDR3 contains 15 residues. Per the germline V gene, CDR1 is SGHRS and CDR2 is YFSETQ. The CDR3 bases are TGCGCCACCCTCGCGGTAGCGGGAGCTCCGGGGGAGCTGTTTTTT. It specifies CATLAVAGAPGELFF.

This clone was observed once. The gene calls are TRBV27 and TRBJ2-3; 9 positions match TRBD1. CDR1 is MNHEY and CDR2 is SMNVEV in the germline V gene (reference sequence). The trim removed 10 bases at V and 4 bases at J, leaving 12 bases unmatched. This CDR3 region has 15 residues. The CDR3 region has the DNA TGTGCCACCATCTTCCGGGACAGGGAACCAGATACGCAGTATTTT. It translates to CATIFRDREPDTQYF.

This clone was picked up a small number of times. The rearrangement joins TRBV29-1 to TRBJ2-7, with 7 bases identical to TRBD1. The CDR3 runs 13 residues. CDR1 SQVTM and CDR2 ANQGSEA come from the germline V gene. J lost 6 bases, V lost 3 bases, and 8 bases had no gene match. CDR3 sequence: CSVEGTVLGEQYF. CDR3 nucleotides: TGCAGCGTTGAGGGGACAGTTTTGGGCGAGCAGTACTTC.

The chain joins TRBV7-8 to TRBJ2-5; D is unresolved. The CDR3 covers 14 residues. Germline lookup yields CDR1 SGHVS and CDR2 FQNEAQ. V shed 5 bases and J shed 4 bases, with 14 bases lying between them. CDR3 protein: CASSVQMIRETQYF. In DNA, the CDR3 is TGTGCCAGCAGCGTCCAGATGATTCGAGAGACCCAGTACTTC.

The CDR3 reads CASSPNSYEQYF. CDR3 coding DNA: TGTGCCAGCAGTCCCAATTCCTACGAGCAGTACTTC. V and J are TRBV25-1 and TRBJ2-5; D unresolved. The J call may be incorrect, as the DNA end agrees better with TRBJ2-7. CDR1 is MGHDK and CDR2 is SYGVNS in the germline V gene. The CDR3 sequence is 12 residues long.

This clone was found a few times. A read error may produce the germline difference seen at one junction end. This chain links TRBV30 with TRBJ2-1; 13 bases line up with TRBD2. The germline CDR1 and CDR2 sequences are GTSNPN and SVGIG (reference sequence). This CDR3 region has 14 residues. CDR3 nucleotides: TGTGCCTGGACCGGGGGGGGGACTAGCGGGAACGGGGTCTTC. This codes for CAWTGGGTSGNGVF.

The chain recombines TRBV18 with TRBJ2-1; no firm D call. Between the trimmed V and J ends, which lost 5 bases and 1 base, there was a span of 6 bases. The germline CDR1 and CDR2 sequences are KGHSH and LQKENI. The CDR3 is 13 amino acids. CDR3 sequence: CASSMRSYNEQFF. The CDR3, as DNA: TGTGCCAGCTCAATGAGATCCTACAATGAGCAGTTCTTC. Full variable domain (remainder filled in from reference TRBV18 and TRBJ2-1): NAGVMQNPRHLVRRRGQEARLRCSPMKGHSHVYWYRQLPEEGLKFMVYLQKENIIDESGMPKERFSAEFPKEGPSILRIQQVVRGDSAAYFCASSMRSYNEQFFGPGTRLTVL.

The chain joins TRBV30 to TRBJ1-6; the D is unclear. Germline V lookup: CDR1 GTSNPN, CDR2 SVGIG (reference sequence). Trimming took 5 bases from V and 10 from J, leaving 12 bases between them. The CDR3 has 12 amino acids. The CDR3 DNA is TGTGCCTGGGGAGAGGTTGGGTCACCCCTCCACTTT. It specifies CAWGEVGSPLHF.

The chain recombines TRBV5-4 with TRBJ2-3; maybe TRBD1 (6 bases). Looked up from germline, CDR1 is SGHNT and CDR2 is YYREEE (reference sequence). V dropped 0 bases and J dropped 3 bases, with 11 bases sitting between them. This CDR3 comprises 15 residues. The CDR3: CASSLEAGATDTQYF. Here the CDR3 DNA reads TGTGCCAGCAGCTTGGAGGCAGGGGCTACAGATACGCAGTATTTT.

This clone has just one count. This rearrangement joins TRBV5-1 to TRBJ2-2; maybe TRBD1 (6 bases). Germline values: CDR1 SGHRS, CDR2 YFSETQ. This CDR3 contains 13 residues. Between the trimmed V and J ends, which lost 3 bases and 6 bases, there was a span of 9 bases. This chain's CDR3 is CASSSRGSGELFF. The CDR3 nucleotides read TGCGCCAGCAGCTCCAGGGGATCCGGGGAGCTGTTTTTT.

This rearrangement joins TRBV5-1 to TRBJ2-5; TRBD2 agrees at 11 bases. The V gene end was trimmed by 4 bases and the J gene end by 6 bases; junction bases not matched to a gene: 8. Germline V gene lookup returns CDR1 SGHRS and CDR2 YFSETQ. This CDR3 comprises 15 residues. The CDR3 loop is CASSPVGTSGQTQYF. As DNA, the CDR3 is TGCGCCAGCAGCCCTGTCGGGACTAGCGGACAGACCCAGTACTTC.

CDR3 amino acids: CASSPIRTGLDEQYF. DNA for the CDR3: TGCGCCAGCAGCCCTATTCGGACAGGGCTAGACGAGCAGTACTTC. J is TRBJ2-7 and V is TRBV5-1; 8 positions match TRBD1. The V segment lost 4 bases and the J segment 5 bases; nucleotides outside the gene matches: 11. This CDR3 has 15 amino acids. Germline CDR1 reads SGHRS; CDR2 reads YFSETQ.

The chain links TRBV5-1 to TRBJ2-1, with 13 bases fitting TRBD2. The CDR3 has 17 amino acids. Looked up from germline, CDR1 is SGHRS and CDR2 is YFSETQ. Losses at the gene ends were 4 bases for V and 3 bases for J; bases not matched to a gene: 7. The CDR3 loop reads CASSPFTSGRGYNEQFF. The DNA of the CDR3 is TGCGCCAGCAGCCCCTTTACTAGCGGGAGGGGCTACAATGAGCAGTTCTTC.

This sequence joins TRBV7-9 and TRBJ2-7; D gene unclear. V lost 2 bases, J lost 6 bases, and 11 bases lay in between. Germline V gene data show CDR1 as SEHNR and CDR2 as FQNEAQ (reference sequence). The CDR3 spans 13 residues. The CDR3 protein is CASSLMKAGEQYF. CDR3 nucleotide sequence: TGTGCCAGCAGCTTAATGAAAGCAGGCGAGCAGTACTTC. The variable domain in full, completed from reference TRBV7-9 and TRBJ2-7, reads DTGVSQNPRHKITKRGQNVTFRCDPISEHNRLYWYRQTLGQGPEFLTYFQNEAQLEKSRLLSDRFSAERPKGSFSTLEIQRTEQGDSAMYLCASSLMKAGEQYFGPGTRLTVT.

The chain joins TRBV5-1 to TRBJ2-2; a possible D gene is TRBD1 (6 bases). Germline V gene data show CDR1 as SGHRS and CDR2 as YFSETQ. V lost 4 bases to trimming and J lost 6 bases, with 16 bases between them. This CDR3 is built from 15 residues. CDR3 loop: CASSISQGLAGELFF. Here the CDR3 DNA reads TGCGCCAGCAGCATTTCACAGGGTTTAGCCGGGGAGCTGTTTTTT.

The rearrangement uses TRBV7-9 and TRBJ2-3; no clear D. From germline, CDR1 is SEHNR and CDR2 FQNEAQ (reference sequence). V was cut by 5 bases and J by 5 bases, with 11 bases left in between. The CDR3 consists of 13 residues. The CDR3, as DNA: TGTGCCAGCAGCGCTCTAGGAAAAGATACGCAGTATTTT. Translated, it gives CASSALGKDTQYF.

The genes are TRBV29-1 and TRBJ2-5, with 7 bases matching TRBD1. Trimming took 6 bases from V and 7 from J; bases not matched to a gene: 5. The CDR3 sequence is 11 residues long. The germline V gene has CDR1 SQVTM and CDR2 ANQGSEA. The CDR3 DNA reads TGCAGCGTAGGGACAGTTTGGACCCAGTACTTC. Translation: CSVGTVWTQYF.

V and J are TRBV19 and TRBJ2-5; weak D call: TRBD2 (7 bases). Trimming took off 7 bases at V and 4 bases at J, with 16 bases between the two ends. Germline V gene data show CDR1 as LNHDA and CDR2 as SQIVND (reference sequence). The CDR3 contains 14 residues. The DNA of the CDR3 is TGTGCCAGTACCATCCGAGGGGGGGCAGAGACCCAGTACTTC. Translation gives CASTIRGGAETQYF.

V gene TRBV5-1 combines with J gene TRBJ2-3, with 12 bases fitting TRBD2. There are 17 residues in the CDR3. The V gene end was trimmed by 4 bases and the J gene end by 0 bases; junction bases not matched to a gene: 6. Germline V gives CDR1 SGHRS, CDR2 YFSETQ. CDR3 bases: TGCGCCAGCAGCGACCCCGGGACTAGCGGGAGCACAGATACGCAGTATTTT. Its protein is CASSDPGTSGSTDTQYF.

This rearrangement joins TRBV18 to TRBJ2-5, with D unclear. Germline CDR1 reads KGHSH; CDR2 reads LQKENI. CDR3 length: 13 residues. The V gene lost 0 bases and the J gene lost 1 base, with 3 bases spanning the gap. CDR3 sequence: CASSPPAQETQYF. The CDR3 bases are TGTGCCAGCTCACCACCGGCCCAAGAGACCCAGTACTTC.

The chain links TRBV7-9 to TRBJ2-3; D gene uncertain. The CDR3 has 16 residues. The V and J ends lost 5 bases and 2 bases respectively, with 17 bases between them. In germline, CDR1 is SEHNR, CDR2 FQNEAQ (reference sequence). The CDR3 spells CASSAPPSHATDTQYF. CDR3 sequence (DNA): TGTGCCAGCAGCGCGCCGCCCTCCCATGCCACAGATACGCAGTATTTT. Variable domain in full (rest from reference TRBV7-9 and TRBJ2-3): DTGVSQNPRHKITKRGQNVTFRCDPISEHNRLYWYRQTLGQGPEFLTYFQNEAQLEKSRLLSDRFSAERPKGSFSTLEIQRTEQGDSAMYLCASSAPPSHATDTQYFGPGTRLTVL.

Concerning this clone itself: Sequence at one end of the junction differs from germline and may be a read error. This chain joins TRBV7-7 and TRBJ2-5; 7 positions agree with TRBD1. The CDR3 has 16 residues. Germline values: CDR1 SSHAT, CDR2 FNYEAQ (reference sequence). The CDR3 nucleotides read TGTGCTAGCAGCTTAGCGCTAACAGGGGACATGAGGACCCAGTACTTC. Translating it yields CASSLALTGDMRTQYF. Together with reference TRBV7-7 and TRBJ2-5, the CDR3 gives the full variable domain: GAGVSQSPRYKVTKRGQDVTLRCDPISSHATLYWYQQALGQGPEFLTYFNYEAQPDKSGLPSDRFSAERPEGSISTLTIQRTEQRDSAMYRCASSLALTGDMRTQYFGPGTRLLVL.